This TCR beta chain was captured in a study of blood T cell repertoires in COVID-19. Study information: T cells, B-cell-depleted T cells, or PBMCs provided the cDNA or gDNA that served as material.

Per the original data handling: Quantification of nucleated cells was approximated via reference gene primer amplification. Repertoires were generated with immunoSEQ multiplex PCR, while TCRdb's copy carries only in-frame clones and drops some. V and J calls and clone size are copied from that table; D and trimming were computed from the DNA. The table lists 300,000 or so clones, roughly nine tenths of them singletons. Trimming pared 0 bases from V and 3 bases from J, leaving 23 bases between. Germline V lookup: CDR1 MGHRA, CDR2 YSYEKL. This CDR3 is 19 amino acids long. The source is a woman aged 25 to 39 who had recovered from COVID-19. The sample comprised PBMCs or T cells enriched from blood (not recorded which). The chain links TRBV4-1 to TRBJ1-2; D is perhaps TRBD1 (5 bases). CDR3 nucleotide sequence: TGCGCCAGCAGCCAAGAGGGTACGGGACTACTGCTCTCTGACTATGGCTACACCTTC. This translates into CASSQEGTGLLLSDYGYTF.